A selection of T cell receptor beta chains follows, all from one sample in a study. TCRdb processed the RT-PCR reads anew with MiXCR; each CDR3 protein has one entry. In the table there are more than 600,000 distinct CDR3 sequences, over 12% of which are singletons. Sequenced material: memory CD4+ T cells from blood. These receptors were obtained from a female donor in good health, serving as a healthy control. Both conserved end residues are part of each CDR3. D genes are given only for firm matches. Clone size appears in some rows only: once, few, many, or a class for an expanded clone.

d_call	v_call	j_call	clone_size	cdr3_nt	cdr3_aa
NA	TRBV29-1	TRBJ1-1	few	TGCAGCGCCACCAGGTCAGAGAACACTGAAGCTTTCTTT	CSATRSENTEAFF
NA	TRBV7-2	TRBJ2-5	few	TGTGCCAGCAGTCGTACCGAGACCCAGTACTTC	CASSRTETQYF
TRBD1	TRBV5-1	TRBJ1-1	NA	TGCGCCAGCAGTTCTGGACAGGGGGCGGGTGAAGCTTTCTTT	CASSSGQGAGEAFF
NA	TRBV15	TRBJ2-1	few	TGTGCCACCAGCAGAGAATGGGGGGCCTACAATGAGCAGTTCTTC	CATSREWGAYNEQFF
TRBD1	TRBV12-3/TRBV12-4	TRBJ1-5	NA	TGTGCCAGTCAACAGGGGGCCTTCGGTCAGCCCCAGCATTTT	CASQQGAFGQPQHF
NA	TRBV20-1	TRBJ1-2	few	TGCAGTGCTAGAGACTATAGGACAGACCATGGCTACACCTTC	CSARDYRTDHGYTF
TRBD1	TRBV18	TRBJ1-1	few	TGTGCCAGCTCACGGGGACAGGGGTTTCAGGACACTGAAGCTTTCTTT	CASSRGQGFQDTEAFF
NA	TRBV20-1	TRBJ1-2	many	TGCAGTGCCCGGTTGAACTATGGCTACACCTTC	CSARLNYGYTF
TRBD2	TRBV29-1	TRBJ2-1	NA	TGCAGCGTTCGACTAGCGGGACGACTTGAGCAGTTCTTC	CSVRLAGRLEQFF
NA	TRBV5-1	TRBJ2-7	NA	TGCGCCAGCAGCTCCTACCCCGGGAGCACCTCCTACGAGCAGTACTTC	CASSSYPGSTSYEQYF
NA	TRBV7-2	TRBJ2-1	many	TGTGCCAGCAGCCTCGGACCACCCTACAATGAGCAGTTCTTC	CASSLGPPYNEQFF